The next 5 T cell receptor beta chains were all read from a single sample in a study of cytomegalovirus exposure and HLA in healthy donors. Primers for the PCR totalled 60 Vbeta and 13 Jbeta. TCRdb's copy holds only in-frame clones and misses some; the assay was immunoSEQ multiplex PCR. There are 210,000 or so clones in the sample; roughly 76% occur only once, and over 2% lies in the top ten. The sample consisted of PBMCs. The receptor set was obtained from a woman aged 25-40 years in good health and CMV-seropositive.

This clone was counted between two and nine times. V usage is TRBV7-2 and J usage is TRBJ1-1; the match to TRBD1 covers 9 bases. Trimming at V came to 2 bases and at J to 7 bases, leaving 5 bases not matched to a gene. The CDR3 is 14 residues long. From germline, CDR1 is SGHTA and CDR2 FQGNSA. CDR3 sequence: CASSLSGTGSEAFF. DNA for the CDR3: TGTGCCAGCAGCTTATCCGGGACAGGGAGTGAAGCTTTCTTT.

The chain's CDR3 is CASSPGTGLYEQYF. The DNA for the CDR3 is TGTGCCAGCAGTCCTGGGACAGGTCTCTACGAGCAGTACTTC. The chain carries TRBV28 and TRBJ2-7, with 8 bases aligning to TRBD1. Germline V gene lookup returns CDR1 MDHEN and CDR2 SYDVKM. V lost 5 bases and J lost 3; bases outside the gene matches: 6. The CDR3 contains 14 residues.

The gene calls are TRBV7-8 and TRBJ2-6; no reliable D call. Trimming pared 2 bases from V and 1 base from J, leaving 15 bases between. Germline V gene lookup returns CDR1 SGHVS and CDR2 FQNEAQ. This CDR3 has 18 amino acids. The CDR3 here is CASSLSPATKSGANVLTF. In DNA, the CDR3 is TGTGCCAGCAGCTTATCCCCAGCGACCAAATCTGGGGCCAACGTCCTGACTTTC. Together with reference TRBV7-8 and TRBJ2-6, the CDR3 gives the full variable domain: GAGVSQSPRYKVAKRGQDVALRCDPISGHVSLFWYQQALGQGPEFLTYFQNEAQLDKSGLPSDRFFAERPEGSVSTLKIQRTQQEDSAVYLCASSLSPATKSGANVLTFGAGSRLTVL.

The rearrangement uses TRBV28 and TRBJ1-1; no reliable D call. The V and J ends lost 6 bases and 3 bases respectively, with 17 bases between them. Germline lookup yields CDR1 MDHEN and CDR2 SYDVKM. This CDR3 comprises 15 residues. For the CDR3, the DNA is TGTGCCAGCAGAGGGCTCCCCACGGGGTACACTGAAGCTTTCTTT. Translation gives CASRGLPTGYTEAFF.

The chain couples TRBV20-1 to TRBJ1-1; D is unclear. Trimming took 6 bases from V and 4 from J, leaving 9 bases between them. The V gene's germline CDR1 is DFQATT and CDR2 SNEGSKA (reference sequence). This CDR3 contains 11 residues. The CDR3 sequence: CSAETSTEAFF. The CDR3 DNA follows: TGCAGTGCCGAGACATCCACTGAAGCTTTCTTT.